This T cell receptor beta chain was identified in a study of CD8 T cell repertoires and HIV-1 epitope variants. Produced via immunoSEQ multiplex PCR; TCRdb's table is partial and in-frame only. Here the sample spans 6,000 to 8,000 clones, about two thirds being singletons. Comments on this clone: No antigen is known for it.

V dropped 5 bases and J dropped 0 bases, with 9 bases sitting between them. From germline, CDR1 is SGHDT and CDR2 YYEEEE. CDR3 size: 13 residues. Specimen: cultured CD8+ T cells derived from PBMCs. V usage is TRBV5-6 and J usage is TRBJ2-7; no reliable D call. The source of this sequence is a male donor with HIV. This CDR3 is CASSPTVSYEQYF. CDR3 nucleotide sequence: TGTGCCAGCAGTCCGACCGTCTCCTACGAGCAGTACTTC.